The 26 T cell receptor beta chains given below trace back to one sample, sequenced in a study of T cell responses to AZD1222 COVID-19 vaccine listed by TCRdb under 2021. According to the study, the label for this sample's time point signals: about 28 days (+/-7) after the second vaccine dose. The method behind the library was the immunoSEQ multiplex PCR assay. TCRdb provides this immuneACCESS table in a form limited to in-frame rearrangements. Some clones are lacking; in checked studies, under half of them reflect an unresolved V gene, and why the rest are absent is not known. The sample table lists around 100,000 clones, roughly nine tenths of them with a count of one. The ten top clones hold 2% to 3% of the sample. The input for sequencing was peripheral blood, taken 28 days after the second AZD1222 dose. These receptor sequences come from an adult who received the AZD1222 COVID-19 vaccine.

The CDR3 coding sequence is TGTGCCAGCAGTTTAGGATCAGGGGCGACCTACGAGCAGTACTTC. Its translation is CASSLGSGATYEQYF. This chain links TRBV27 with TRBJ2-7; weak D call: TRBD1 (6 bases). CDR1 is MNHEY, CDR2 SMNVEV, per germline (reference sequence). Trimming shortened V by 2 bases and J by 2 bases, and 13 bases separated the two germline ends. The CDR3 consists of 15 residues.

The chain combines TRBV5-4 with TRBJ1-2; 7 nucleotides agree with TRBD1. Germline V CDR1 and CDR2: SGHNT, YYREEE (reference sequence). The CDR3 runs 14 residues. V lost 4 bases and J lost 2; bases outside the gene matches: 5. The CDR3 region is CASSGTAGNYGYTF. CDR3 in DNA: TGTGCCAGCAGCGGGACAGCCGGGAACTATGGCTACACCTTC.

The chain uses TRBV28 and TRBJ2-6; TRBD1 matches at 9 bases. Germline V gives CDR1 MDHEN, CDR2 SYDVKM. This CDR3 comprises 17 residues. Losses at the gene ends were 6 bases for V and 1 base for J; bases not matched to a gene: 7. Here the CDR3 DNA reads TGTGCCAGCAGAACCGGGACAGGGTTTTCTGGGGCCAACGTCCTGACTTTC. Its protein product is CASRTGTGFSGANVLTF.

The genes are TRBV9 and TRBJ2-3; 13 bases are a match to TRBD2. CDR3 size: 17 residues. Trimming cost V 0 bases and J 1 base; bases outside gene matches: 2. The germline V gene has CDR1 SGDLS and CDR2 YYNGEE. CDR3 coding DNA: TGTGCCAGCAGCGTAGCTGGGACTAGCGGGGGCACAGATACGCAGTATTTT. Its translation: CASSVAGTSGGTDTQYF.

The rearrangement joins TRBV2 to TRBJ2-1; D ambiguous. The CDR3 spans 15 residues. Germline V gene sequence: CDR1 SNHLY, CDR2 FYNNEI. V was pared by 3 bases and J by 2 bases, with 11 bases between. CDR3 in amino acids: CASSDDGRTYNEQFF. In DNA, the CDR3 is TGTGCCAGCAGTGATGATGGTAGGACCTACAATGAGCAGTTCTTC.

The genes are TRBV7-9 and TRBJ1-3, with D unclear. With 2 bases removed from V and 3 bases from J, the gap between germline ends came to 11 bases. The CDR3 extends over 15 amino acids. Germline V gene sequence: CDR1 SEHNR, CDR2 FQNEAQ (reference sequence). CDR3 protein: CASSLLGGNGNTIYF. CDR3 DNA: TGTGCCAGCAGCTTATTAGGTGGGAATGGAAACACCATATATTTT.

This chain uses TRBV5-4 with TRBJ1-3; unclear D gene. Trimming removed 0 bases at V and 3 bases at J, with 4 bases between. The CDR3 totals 13 residues. Germline values: CDR1 SGHNT, CDR2 YYREEE (reference sequence). The CDR3 DNA reads TGTGCCAGCAGCTTGGCCGGTGGAAACACCATATATTTT. It codes for CASSLAGGNTIYF.

This rearrangement joins TRBV10-2 to TRBJ1-1, with a weak D call TRBD1 (6 bases). Germline V lookup: CDR1 WSHSY, CDR2 SAAADI. V was cut by 5 bases and J by 3 bases, with 13 bases left in between. The CDR3 runs 14 residues. The CDR3 sequence is CASSKDSPDTEAFF. The CDR3 DNA reads TGCGCCAGCAGTAAGGACAGCCCTGACACTGAAGCTTTCTTT.

The rearrangement uses TRBV4-1 and TRBJ2-6, with 8 bases identical to TRBD1. The CDR3 spans 18 residues. With V trimmed by 0 bases and J by 4 bases, 8 bases remained unmatched. Germline values: CDR1 MGHRA, CDR2 YSYEKL. The CDR3 sequence: CASSQDGTGPRGANVLTF. For the CDR3, the DNA is TGCGCCAGCAGCCAAGATGGGACAGGCCCCCGAGGGGCCAACGTCCTGACTTTC.

In DNA, the CDR3 is TGTGCCAGCAGTTACCCGCAGACTAGGAATGAGCAGTTCTTC. The encoded protein is CASSYPQTRNEQFF. The chain combines TRBV6-5 with TRBJ2-1, with a possible D match to TRBD2 (6 bases). V lost 2 bases and J lost 7, with 12 bases in between. Per germline, CDR1 MNHEY and CDR2 SVGAGI. CDR3 length equals 14 residues.

Relative to its sample, this clone is medium-sized. CDR3 sequence reads: CASSQGDSSSGANVLTF. CDR3 sequence (DNA): TGCGCCAGCAGCCAGGGGGACAGCAGCTCTGGGGCCAACGTCCTGACTTTC. The chain links TRBV4-3 to TRBJ2-6; 7 bases fit TRBD1. This CDR3 region has 17 residues. Germline V lookup: CDR1 LGHNA, CDR2 YSLEER. The V segment lost 3 bases and the J segment 0 bases; nucleotides outside the gene matches: 5.

V is TRBV4-1 and J is TRBJ2-3, with 9 bases fitting TRBD1. The CDR3 covers 18 residues. The germline V gene encodes CDR1 MGHRA and CDR2 YSYEKL. The V segment lost 4 bases and the J segment 2 bases; nucleotides outside the gene matches: 13. The CDR3 bases are TGCGCCAGCAGCCTACCGCCGACGGGACAGGGATACACAGATACGCAGTATTTT. Translated: CASSLPPTGQGYTDTQYF.

The CDR3 DNA reads as TGTGCCACCAGCAGAGGTACAGGGTTTCAGCCCCAGCATTTT. Translation gives CATSRGTGFQPQHF. This rearrangement joins TRBV15 to TRBJ1-5; D may be TRBD1 (6 bases). Looked up from germline, CDR1 is LNHNV and CDR2 is YYDKDF (reference sequence). The V end lost 1 base, the J end lost 6 bases, and 10 bases lay between the germline ends. This CDR3 is 14 amino acids long.

V gene TRBV5-1 combines with J gene TRBJ2-7, with 11 bases matching TRBD2. Germline V CDR1 and CDR2: SGHRS, YFSETQ. The CDR3 is 14 residues long. Trimming removed 4 bases from V and 5 bases from J; junction bases left unmatched: 5. In DNA, the CDR3 is TGCGCCAGCAGCGTTACGGGACTAGCGGACGAGCAGTACTTC. Residues: CASSVTGLADEQYF.

Details on this clone: The germline gene is not matched at one end of the junction; a read error may be the cause. The chain combines TRBV18 with TRBJ2-4, with 12 bases aligning to TRBD2. The CDR3 runs to 12 residues. CDR1 is KGHSH and CDR2 is LQKENI in the germline V gene. CDR3 sequence (DNA): TGTGCCAGCTCAAGGACTAGCGGGATCTTGAACTTC. Amino acid sequence: CASSRTSGILNF.

The chain joins TRBV29-1 to TRBJ1-1, with 7 bases that match TRBD1. The trim removed 7 bases at V and 5 bases at J, leaving 10 bases unmatched. The CDR3 runs 13 residues. Germline lookup yields CDR1 SQVTM and CDR2 ANQGSEA. DNA for the CDR3: TGCAGCGGGAACAGGGGATATGGGACTGAAGCTTTCTTT. It yields the protein CSGNRGYGTEAFF.

V usage is TRBV27 and J usage is TRBJ1-4, with D maybe TRBD1 (5 bases). Trimming removed 3 bases at V and 2 bases at J, with 7 bases between. The CDR3 has 14 amino acids. Germline V gene sequence: CDR1 MNHEY, CDR2 SMNVEV (reference sequence). CDR3 DNA: TGTGCCAGCAGTTTCAGGGTGACTAATGAAAAACTGTTTTTT. Amino acids: CASSFRVTNEKLFF.

The gene calls are TRBV9 and TRBJ2-7; a possible D gene is TRBD1 (5 bases). The CDR3 extends over 17 amino acids. CDR1 SGDLS and CDR2 YYNGEE come from the germline V gene. With 4 bases removed from V and 2 bases from J, the gap between germline ends came to 22 bases. This chain's CDR3 is CASSPQISDRRAYEQYF. The CDR3 DNA sequence: TGTGCCAGCAGCCCCCAGATATCAGACAGAAGAGCCTACGAGCAGTACTTC.

This chain links TRBV29-1 with TRBJ1-1; 8 nucleotides agree with TRBD1. Germline V lookup: CDR1 SQVTM, CDR2 ANQGSEA. This CDR3 comprises 14 residues. The V gene end was trimmed by 3 bases and the J gene end by 2 bases; junction bases not matched to a gene: 5. The CDR3 nucleotides are TGCAGCGTTGACCCGACAGGGGATAACACTGAAGCTTTCTTT. Amino acid sequence: CSVDPTGDNTEAFF.

The rearrangement links TRBV25-1 to TRBJ1-1, with D possibly TRBD1 on 6 matching bases. Germline V gene lookup returns CDR1 MGHDK and CDR2 SYGVNS. V was cut by 8 bases and J by 5 bases, with 21 bases left in between. This CDR3 region has 15 residues. CDR3: CASGKEGGSKTEAFF. The CDR3 DNA is TGTGCCAGCGGAAAGGAAGGGGGGAGCAAAACTGAAGCTTTCTTT.

This chain uses TRBV27 with TRBJ2-2; 10 bases line up with TRBD2. Germline CDR1 MNHEY, CDR2 SMNVEV (reference sequence). This CDR3 region has 17 residues. V dropped 0 bases and J dropped 7; count of bases not matched to a gene: 8. CDR3 region: CASSLSTLAGVIGELFF. The CDR3 DNA sequence: TGTGCCAGCAGTTTATCTACCCTAGCGGGAGTAATCGGGGAGCTGTTTTTT.

This chain links TRBV27 with TRBJ2-1; D may be TRBD2 (6 bases). Germline V lookup: CDR1 MNHEY, CDR2 SMNVEV (reference sequence). V was trimmed by 0 bases and J by 0 bases, leaving 9 bases between them. This CDR3 comprises 16 residues. As DNA, the CDR3 is TGTGCCAGCAGTTTATCGCTTAGCGGCTCCTACAATGAGCAGTTCTTC. Its translation is CASSLSLSGSYNEQFF.

The chain is built from TRBV10-3 and TRBJ1-4; D is ambiguous. The CDR3 consists of 18 residues. The V gene's germline CDR1 is ENHRY and CDR2 SYGVKD. V was clipped by 2 bases and J by 0 bases, with 16 bases between them. The CDR3 reads CAISEIAVQIATNEKLFF. In DNA, the CDR3 is TGTGCCATCAGTGAGATAGCAGTCCAGATTGCAACTAATGAAAAACTGTTTTTT.

This rearrangement joins TRBV28 to TRBJ1-2; TRBD1 is a possible D gene (5 bases). The germline V and J ends were trimmed by 3 bases and 6 bases, with 20 bases remaining between them. Germline-derived CDR1 and CDR2 are MDHEN and SYDVKM. The CDR3 loop spans 16 amino acids. The CDR3 spells CASSFTTIDRNHGYTF. Here the CDR3 DNA reads TGTGCCAGCAGTTTCACTACCATTGACAGAAACCATGGCTACACCTTC.

This clone was recorded only once. The rearrangement links TRBV2 to TRBJ1-1; perhaps TRBD1 as D (6 bases). Germline CDR1 SNHLY, CDR2 FYNNEI. The CDR3 is made up of 17 amino acids. Trimming left V 0 bases short and J 0 bases short, with 14 bases between. CDR3 protein: CASSEAGWTALNTEAFF. Here the CDR3 DNA reads TGTGCCAGCAGTGAAGCTGGGTGGACAGCCCTGAACACTGAAGCTTTCTTT.

J is TRBJ1-1 and V is TRBV28, with a weak D call TRBD1 (6 bases). CDR1 and CDR2 (germline): MDHEN, SYDVKM. This CDR3 has 15 amino acids. Trimming stripped 3 bases from V and 1 base from J, with 12 bases between. CDR3 DNA sequence: TGTGCCAGCAGTTTTCCGGACAGAAAGAACACTGAAGCTTTCTTT. It translates to CASSFPDRKNTEAFF.